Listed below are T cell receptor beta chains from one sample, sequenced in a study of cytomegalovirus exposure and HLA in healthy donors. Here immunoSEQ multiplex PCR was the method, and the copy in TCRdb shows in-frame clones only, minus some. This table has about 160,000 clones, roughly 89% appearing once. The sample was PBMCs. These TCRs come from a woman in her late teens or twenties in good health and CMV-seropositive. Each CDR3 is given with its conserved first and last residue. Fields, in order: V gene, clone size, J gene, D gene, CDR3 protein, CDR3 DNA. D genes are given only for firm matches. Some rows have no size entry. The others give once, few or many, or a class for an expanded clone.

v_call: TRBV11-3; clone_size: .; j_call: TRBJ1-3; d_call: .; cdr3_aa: CASSPRGNSDTIYF; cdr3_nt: TGTGCCAGCAGCCCTAGGGGCAATTCGGACACCATATATTTT
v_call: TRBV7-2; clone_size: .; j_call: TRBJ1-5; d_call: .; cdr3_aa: CASSLSAGMNQPQHF; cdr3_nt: TGTGCCAGCAGCTTATCTGCGGGGATGAATCAGCCCCAGCATTTT
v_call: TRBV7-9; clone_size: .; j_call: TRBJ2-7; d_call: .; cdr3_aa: CASSSPKPNQGSVYEQYF; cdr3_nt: TGTGCCAGCAGCTCACCAAAACCAAATCAGGGGTCTGTTTACGAGCAGTACTTC
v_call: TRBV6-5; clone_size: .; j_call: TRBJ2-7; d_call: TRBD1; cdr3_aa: CASRGQGARDEQYF; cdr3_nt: TGTGCCAGCAGAGGACAGGGGGCGCGGGACGAGCAGTACTTC
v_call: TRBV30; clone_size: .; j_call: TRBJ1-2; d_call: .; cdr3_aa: CAWSPRPGQITWGYTF; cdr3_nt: TGTGCCTGGAGTCCCCGTCCGGGACAAATAACTTGGGGCTACACCTTC
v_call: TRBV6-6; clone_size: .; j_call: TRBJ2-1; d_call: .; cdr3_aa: CASTPRLSYNEQFF; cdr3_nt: TGTGCCAGCACTCCAAGACTATCCTACAATGAGCAGTTCTTC
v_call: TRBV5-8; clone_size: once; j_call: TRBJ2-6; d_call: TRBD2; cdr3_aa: CASSLWGGTGANVLTF; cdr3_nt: TGTGCCAGCAGCTTGTGGGGAGGGACTGGGGCCAACGTCCTGACTTTC
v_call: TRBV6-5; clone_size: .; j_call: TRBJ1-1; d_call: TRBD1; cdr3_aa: CASSRGQGETFF; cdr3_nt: TGTGCCAGCAGCAGAGGACAGGGTGAGACTTTCTTT
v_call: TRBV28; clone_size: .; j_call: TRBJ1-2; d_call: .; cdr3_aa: CASRFPGVYGYTF; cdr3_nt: TGTGCCAGCAGGTTCCCGGGAGTCTATGGCTACACCTTC
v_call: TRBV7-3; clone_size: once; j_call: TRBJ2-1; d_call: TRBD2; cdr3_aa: CASTQEVAGVNEQFF; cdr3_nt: TGTGCCAGCACCCAGGAGGTAGCGGGAGTAAATGAGCAGTTCTTC
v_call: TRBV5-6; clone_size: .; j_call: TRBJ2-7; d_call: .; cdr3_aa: CASSLRWTEGYEQYF; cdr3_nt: TGTGCCAGCAGCTTGAGGTGGACAGAGGGTTACGAGCAGTACTTC
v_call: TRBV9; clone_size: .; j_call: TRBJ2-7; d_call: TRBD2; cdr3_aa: CASSVEAGGVEQYF; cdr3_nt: TGTGCCAGCAGCGTAGAAGCGGGAGGGGTCGAGCAGTACTTC